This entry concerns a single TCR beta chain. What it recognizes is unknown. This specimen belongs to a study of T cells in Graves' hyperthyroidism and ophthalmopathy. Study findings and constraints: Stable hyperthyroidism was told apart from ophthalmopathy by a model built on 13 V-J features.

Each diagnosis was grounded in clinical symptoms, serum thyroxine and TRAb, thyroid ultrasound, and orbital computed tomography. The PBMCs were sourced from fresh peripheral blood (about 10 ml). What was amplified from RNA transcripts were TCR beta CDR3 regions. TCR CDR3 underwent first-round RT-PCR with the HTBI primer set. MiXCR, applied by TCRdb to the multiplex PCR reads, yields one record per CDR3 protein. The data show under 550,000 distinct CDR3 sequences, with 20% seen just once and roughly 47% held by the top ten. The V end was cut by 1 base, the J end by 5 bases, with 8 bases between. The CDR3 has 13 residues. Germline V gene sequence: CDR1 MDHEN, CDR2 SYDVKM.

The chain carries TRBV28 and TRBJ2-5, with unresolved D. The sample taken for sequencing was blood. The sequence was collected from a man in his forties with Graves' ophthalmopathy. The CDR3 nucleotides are TGTGCCAGCAGTTTATTGCTTCGGGAGACCCAGTACTTC. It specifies CASSLLLRETQYF.